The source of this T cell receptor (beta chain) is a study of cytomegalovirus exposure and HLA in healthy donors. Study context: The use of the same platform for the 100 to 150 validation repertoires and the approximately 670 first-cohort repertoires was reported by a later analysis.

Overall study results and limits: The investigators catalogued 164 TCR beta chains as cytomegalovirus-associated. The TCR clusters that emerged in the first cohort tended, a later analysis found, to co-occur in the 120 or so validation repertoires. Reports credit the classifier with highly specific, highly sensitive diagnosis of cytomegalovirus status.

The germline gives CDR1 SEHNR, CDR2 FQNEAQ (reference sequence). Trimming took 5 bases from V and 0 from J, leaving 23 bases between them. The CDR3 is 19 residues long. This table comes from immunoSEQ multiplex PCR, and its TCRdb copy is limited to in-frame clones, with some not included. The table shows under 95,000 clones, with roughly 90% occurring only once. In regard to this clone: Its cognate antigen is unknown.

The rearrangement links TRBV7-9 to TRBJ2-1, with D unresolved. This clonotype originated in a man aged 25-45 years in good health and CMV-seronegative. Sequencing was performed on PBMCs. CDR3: CASSPTEELRQSSYNEQFF. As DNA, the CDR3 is TGTGCCAGCAGCCCGACCGAGGAGTTGAGGCAAAGCTCCTACAATGAGCAGTTCTTC.